In its sample, the clone carrying this TCR beta chain was seen many times. This specimen belongs to a study of spatial heterogeneity in lung cancer. Study information: The donors comprised 60 to 80 untreated early-stage non-small cell lung cancer patients.

This sample's time point: blood at routine non-recurrence follow-up after resection. V lost 5 bases, J lost 2 bases, and 19 bases lay in between. This CDR3 is built from 18 residues. The V gene's germline CDR1 is MNHNS and CDR2 SASEGT. Via MiXCR, TCRdb re-called the 5' RACE reads, giving one row per CDR3 protein. The top ten clones hold roughly 26% of a sample with tens of thousands of distinct CDR3 sequences, more than 4.5% of them seen once. The chain couples TRBV6-1 to TRBJ1-6, with D maybe TRBD1 (6 bases). The receptor was isolated from a female donor with early-stage non-small cell lung cancer. The sample in question was PBMCs, obtained at follow-up. DNA of the CDR3: TGTGCCAGCAGTTCCCCGCATGGGGGCACTCCCTATAATTCACCCCTCCACTTT. Translating gives CASSSPHGGTPYNSPLHF.